This T cell receptor beta chain stems from a study of Ad26.COV2.S vaccination and SARS-CoV-2 variants. The method was immunoSEQ multiplex PCR; TCRdb's version includes in-frame clones alone and lacks a portion of them. The sample records approximately 300,000 clones, just over 85% being singletons. Germline loops: CDR1 SGHTA, CDR2 FQGTGA. The ends were cut back, 2 bases at V and 2 bases at J, with 12 bases in the middle. The CDR3 runs 15 residues. Treatment described: around 19 received Ad26.COV2.S at low or high dose, single or two shots; five or six received placebo; per-sample allocation not given. Sampling happened 63 days after the first vaccine or placebo injection.

The sequencing used peripheral blood, collected in a trial of Ad26.COV2.S vaccine versus placebo. The chain employs TRBV7-3 and TRBJ1-1, with D maybe TRBD1 (5 bases). This receptor was identified in a person aged 18-60 years who received the Ad26.COV2.S COVID-19 vaccine or a placebo. The CDR3 loop is CASSLLGAGNTEAFF. The CDR3 DNA sequence: TGTGCCAGCAGCTTATTAGGGGCGGGTAACACTGAAGCTTTCTTT.